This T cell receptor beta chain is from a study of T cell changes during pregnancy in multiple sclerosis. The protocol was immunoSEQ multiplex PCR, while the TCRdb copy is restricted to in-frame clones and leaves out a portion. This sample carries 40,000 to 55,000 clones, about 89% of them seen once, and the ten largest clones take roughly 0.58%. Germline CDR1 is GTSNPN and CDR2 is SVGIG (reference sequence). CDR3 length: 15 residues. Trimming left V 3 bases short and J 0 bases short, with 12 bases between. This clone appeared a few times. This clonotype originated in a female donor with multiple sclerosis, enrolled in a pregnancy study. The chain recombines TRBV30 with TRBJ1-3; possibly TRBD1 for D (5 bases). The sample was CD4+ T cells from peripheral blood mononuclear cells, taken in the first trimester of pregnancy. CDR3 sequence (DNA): TGTGCCTGGAGGGGCAGGACATTCTCTGGAAACACCATATATTTT. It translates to CAWRGRTFSGNTIYF.